This T cell receptor (beta chain) was recorded in a study of cytomegalovirus exposure and HLA in healthy donors. Per the germline V gene, CDR1 is MNHEY and CDR2 is SMNVEV (reference sequence). This CDR3 comprises 15 residues. The V and J ends lost 7 bases and 3 bases respectively, with 17 bases between them. The study, taken as a whole, reports: Among TCR beta chains of equal frequency, HLA-associated ones were more clonally expanded in a later analysis. Later, an analysis found that common viral pathogens appeared to be linked with several of the most significant clusters.

At sampling all donors were nominally healthy, likely with unrecorded immune exposures. Primers included in the PCR were 60 Vbeta and 13 Jbeta primers. In the authors' methods: Tens of millions of unique TCR beta chains, roughly 11 million shared, were counted in a later analysis. TCRdb keeps only in-frame clones here, not all; method: immunoSEQ multiplex PCR. V and J calls and clone size follow that table, whereas D and trimming were derived from the DNA. Of tens of thousands of clones listed, approximately 72% were seen once; the top ten hold over 9.5%. Details on this clone: Its cognate antigen is unknown.

The receptor was derived from a woman aged 25-40 years in good health and CMV-seronegative. The chain recombines TRBV27 with TRBJ2-3; a weak D match, TRBD2 (7 bases). Sequences were obtained from PBMCs. The CDR3 is CASNVFRGATDTQYF. In DNA form, the CDR3 reads TGTGCCAGCAACGTGTTCCGGGGGGCAACAGATACGCAGTATTTT.